This TCR beta chain was identified in a study of blood T cell repertoires in COVID-19. Looking at the study overall: COVID-19 samples from acute and convalescent phases originated in the United States, Italy and Spain. Sources were T cells, B-cell-depleted T cells, or PBMCs; the material itself was cDNA or gDNA.

CDR3 length: 15 amino acids. The V end was cut by 1 base, the J end by 5 bases, with 15 bases between. Germline CDR1 is SGHTS and CDR2 is YDEGEE. The age range of participants was about 18 to 100 years, with residence in around 22 US areas. Measured with immunoSEQ multiplex PCR; TCRdb has only the in-frame clones, and not every one. There are about 460,000 clones in the sample; 70% to 90% occur only once, and 7% to 10% lies in the top ten. The sequenced sample consisted of PBMCs or T cells enriched from blood (not recorded which). The chain is built from TRBV5-8 and TRBJ1-2; D not certain. This clonotype was sampled from a woman in her sixties who had recovered from COVID-19. CDR3 sequence reads: CASSLSSMDFYGYTF. In DNA, the CDR3 is TGTGCCAGCAGCTTGTCATCGATGGACTTTTATGGCTACACCTTC.